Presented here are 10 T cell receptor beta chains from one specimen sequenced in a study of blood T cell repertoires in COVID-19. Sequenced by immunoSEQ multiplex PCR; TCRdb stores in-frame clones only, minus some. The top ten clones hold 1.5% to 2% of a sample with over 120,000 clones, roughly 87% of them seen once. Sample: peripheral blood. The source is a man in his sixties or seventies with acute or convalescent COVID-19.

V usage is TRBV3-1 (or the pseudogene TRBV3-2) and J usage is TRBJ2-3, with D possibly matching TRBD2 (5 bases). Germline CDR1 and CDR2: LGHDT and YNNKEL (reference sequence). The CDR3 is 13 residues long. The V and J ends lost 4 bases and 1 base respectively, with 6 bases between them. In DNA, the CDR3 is TGTGCCAGCAGCCGGACTGGCACAGATACGCAGTATTTT. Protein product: CASSRTGTDTQYF.

In DNA, the CDR3 is TGTGCCAGCAGCTTACTAGCGGGACAGGGGGATTTCCAGTACTTC. Its translation is CASSLLAGQGDFQYF. V and J are TRBV7-9 and TRBJ2-5; 11 bases match TRBD1. The junction had 9 bases not matched to a gene; V was cut back by 2 bases and J by 10 bases. Per the germline V gene, CDR1 is SEHNR and CDR2 is FQNEAQ (reference sequence). The CDR3 consists of 15 residues.

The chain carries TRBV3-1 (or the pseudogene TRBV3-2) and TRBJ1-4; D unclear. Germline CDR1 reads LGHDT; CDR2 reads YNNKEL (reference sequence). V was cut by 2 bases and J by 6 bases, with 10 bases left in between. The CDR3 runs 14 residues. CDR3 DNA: TGTGCCAGCAGCCAAAGGTCGGCGGATGAAAAACTGTTTTTT. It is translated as CASSQRSADEKLFF.

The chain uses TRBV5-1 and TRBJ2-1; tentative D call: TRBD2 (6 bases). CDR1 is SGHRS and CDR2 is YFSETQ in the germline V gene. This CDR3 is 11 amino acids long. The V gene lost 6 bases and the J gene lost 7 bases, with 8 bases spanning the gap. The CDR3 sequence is CASTRGNEQFF. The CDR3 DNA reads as TGCGCCAGCACACGGGGGAATGAGCAGTTCTTC.

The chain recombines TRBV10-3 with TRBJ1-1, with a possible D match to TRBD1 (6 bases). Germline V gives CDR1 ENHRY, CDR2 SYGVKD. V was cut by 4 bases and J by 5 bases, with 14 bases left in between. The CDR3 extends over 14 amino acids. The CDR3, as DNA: TGTGCCATCAGTGGGGAGCTAGGGGGAACTGAAGCTTTCTTT. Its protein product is CAISGELGGTEAFF.

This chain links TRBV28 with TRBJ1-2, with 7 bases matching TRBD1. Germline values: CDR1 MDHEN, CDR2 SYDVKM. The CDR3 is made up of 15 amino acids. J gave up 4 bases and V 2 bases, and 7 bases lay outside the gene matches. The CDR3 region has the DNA TGTGCCAGCAGTTTAGCGGCAGGGGGTGGCTATGGCTACACCTTC. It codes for CASSLAAGGGYGYTF.

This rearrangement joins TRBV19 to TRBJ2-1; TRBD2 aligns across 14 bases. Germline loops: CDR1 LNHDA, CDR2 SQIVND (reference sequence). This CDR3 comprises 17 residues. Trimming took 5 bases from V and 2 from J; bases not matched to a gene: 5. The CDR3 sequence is CASSPRLAGGPYNEQFF. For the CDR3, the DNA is TGTGCCAGTAGTCCCAGACTAGCGGGGGGGCCCTACAATGAGCAGTTCTTC.

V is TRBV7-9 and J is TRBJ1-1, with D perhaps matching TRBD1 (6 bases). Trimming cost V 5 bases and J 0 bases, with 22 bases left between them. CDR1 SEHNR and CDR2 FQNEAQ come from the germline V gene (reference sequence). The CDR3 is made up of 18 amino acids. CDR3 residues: CASSPIAGKGGMNTEAFF. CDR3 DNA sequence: TGTGCCAGCAGCCCCATAGCGGGGAAGGGGGGAATGAACACTGAAGCTTTCTTT.

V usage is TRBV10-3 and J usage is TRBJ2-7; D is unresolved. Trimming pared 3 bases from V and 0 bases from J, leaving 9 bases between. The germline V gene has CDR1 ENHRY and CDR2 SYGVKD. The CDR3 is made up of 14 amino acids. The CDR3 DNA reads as TGTGCCATCAGTGATACCGCGAGCTCCTACGAGCAGTACTTC. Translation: CAISDTASSYEQYF.

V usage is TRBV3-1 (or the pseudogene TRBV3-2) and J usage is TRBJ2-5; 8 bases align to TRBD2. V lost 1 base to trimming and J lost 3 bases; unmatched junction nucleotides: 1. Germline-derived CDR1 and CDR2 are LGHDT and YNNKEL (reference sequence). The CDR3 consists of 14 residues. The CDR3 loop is CASSQAGGEETQYF. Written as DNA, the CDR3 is TGTGCCAGCAGCCAAGCGGGGGGGGAAGAGACCCAGTACTTC.